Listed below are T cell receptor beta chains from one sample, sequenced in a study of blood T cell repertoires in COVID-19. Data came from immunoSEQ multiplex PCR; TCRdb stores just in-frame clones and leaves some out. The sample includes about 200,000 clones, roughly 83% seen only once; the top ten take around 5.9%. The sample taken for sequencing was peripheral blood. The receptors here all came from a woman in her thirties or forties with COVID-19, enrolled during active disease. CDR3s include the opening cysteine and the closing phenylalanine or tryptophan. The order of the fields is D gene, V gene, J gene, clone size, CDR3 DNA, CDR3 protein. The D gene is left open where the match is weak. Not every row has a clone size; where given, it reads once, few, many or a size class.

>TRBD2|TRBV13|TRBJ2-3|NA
TGTGCCAGCAGCCCTCGCGCTAGCGGGAGAACCCGCACAGATACGCAGTATTTT
CASSPRASGRTRTDTQYF
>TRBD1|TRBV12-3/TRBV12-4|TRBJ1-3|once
TGTGCCAGCGGGGAACAGGGGGGAAACACCATATATTTT
CASGEQGGNTIYF
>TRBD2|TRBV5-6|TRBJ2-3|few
TGTGCCAGCAGCGGTAGCGGGGGGGCCGTAGCAGATACGCAGTATTTT
CASSGSGGAVADTQYF
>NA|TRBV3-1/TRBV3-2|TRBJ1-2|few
TGTGCCAGCAGCCAAGGGGAGGGCCCTGGATATGGCTACACCTTC
CASSQGEGPGYGYTF
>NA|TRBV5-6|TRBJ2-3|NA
TGTGCCAGCAGCCGGAGAACTACTAGCACAGATACGCAGTATTTT
CASSRRTTSTDTQYF
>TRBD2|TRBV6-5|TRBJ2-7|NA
TGTGCCAGCAGTTACAGTATCCAACTAGCGGGAGTTGGGCAGTACTTC
CASSYSIQLAGVGQYF
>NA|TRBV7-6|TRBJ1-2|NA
TGTGCCAGCAGCTTAGAAGTAGGGCGGGCCTATGGCTACACCTTC
CASSLEVGRAYGYTF
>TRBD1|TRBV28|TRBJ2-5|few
TGTGCCAGCAGCGGGACAGGGGCGGGGTACCAAGAGACCCAGTACTTC
CASSGTGAGYQETQYF
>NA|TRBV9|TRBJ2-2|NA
TGTGCCAGCAGCGTAGGTAGCGAGGTTCTCACCGGGGAGCTGTTTTTT
CASSVGSEVLTGELFF
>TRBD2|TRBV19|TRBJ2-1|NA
TGTGCCAGTAGTTGGCGGGAGGGCCCGGATGAGCAGTTCTTC
CASSWREGPDEQFF
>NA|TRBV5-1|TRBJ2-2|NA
TGCGCCAGCAGCTTGGTAGCTAGCGTAGACACCGGGGAGCTGTTTTTT
CASSLVASVDTGELFF
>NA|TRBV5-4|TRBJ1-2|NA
TGTGTCAGCAGCTTGGGGCAGGGAGGCTACACCTTC
CVSSLGQGGYTF
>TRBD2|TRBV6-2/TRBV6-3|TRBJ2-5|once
TGTGCCAGCAGTCACCGCGGGGTAGCGGGGGTACGAGAGACCCAGTACTTC
CASSHRGVAGVRETQYF
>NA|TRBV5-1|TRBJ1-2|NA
TGCGCCAGCAGGCAGACCACAGGATATTGGGGCTACACCTTC
CASRQTTGYWGYTF
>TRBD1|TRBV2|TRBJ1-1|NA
TGTGCCAGCAGTGGAGGCCCGGGACAGGGCCTTAGGGACACTGAAGCTTTCTTT
CASSGGPGQGLRDTEAFF
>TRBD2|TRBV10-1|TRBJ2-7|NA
TGCGCCAGCAGCCCCGGACTAGCGGGAGTTGACGAGCAGTACTTC
CASSPGLAGVDEQYF
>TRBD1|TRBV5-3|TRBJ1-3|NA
TGTGCCAGAAGCTTGGACGACAGGGGTGGAAACACCATATATTTT
CARSLDDRGGNTIYF
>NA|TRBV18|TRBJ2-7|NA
TGTGCCAGCTCACCACCCTCACTTGAGTACGAGCAGTACTTC
CASSPPSLEYEQYF
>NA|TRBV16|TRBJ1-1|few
TGTGCCAGCAGCCAATCCCCACACCGGAACACTGAAGCTTTCTTT
CASSQSPHRNTEAFF
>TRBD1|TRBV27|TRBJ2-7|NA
TGTGCCAGCAGTTTATCGGGACAGTACTACGAGCAGTACTTC
CASSLSGQYYEQYF
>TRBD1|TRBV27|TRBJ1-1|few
TGTGCCAGCAGTCTCCTAACCGGGACAGGGGGCCCCAACTCTGAAGCTTTCTTT
CASSLLTGTGGPNSEAFF
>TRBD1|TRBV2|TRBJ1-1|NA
TGTGCCAGCAGGGGAAACAGGGGACTGCGGGCTTTCTTT
CASRGNRGLRAFF
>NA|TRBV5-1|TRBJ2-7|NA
TGCGCCAGCAGCAAGCGGACAGACCACCCCTACGAGCAGTACTTC
CASSKRTDHPYEQYF
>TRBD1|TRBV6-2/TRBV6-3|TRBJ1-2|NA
TGTGCCAGCAGTCCGGGACAGAGCTCTTCTAACTATGGCTACACCTTC
CASSPGQSSSNYGYTF
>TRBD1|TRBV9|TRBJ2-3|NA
TGTGCCAGCAGCTCCACTTATAGTGGACAGGGTGGAGATACGCAGTATTTT
CASSSTYSGQGGDTQYF
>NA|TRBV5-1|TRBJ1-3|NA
TGCGCCAGCAGCCCCGGACACCTCTCTGGAAACACCATATATTTT
CASSPGHLSGNTIYF
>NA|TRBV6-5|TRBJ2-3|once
TGTGCCAGCCCCACGAGGGGGGGAACCCCAGATACGCAGTATTTT
CASPTRGGTPDTQYF
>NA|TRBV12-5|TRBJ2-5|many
TGTGCTAGTGGTTTGTCACGGGGGACCCAGTACTTC
CASGLSRGTQYF
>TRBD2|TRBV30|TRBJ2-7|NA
TGTGCCTGGGTAGCGGGCTTCGGGACTTGGTACTTC
CAWVAGFGTWYF
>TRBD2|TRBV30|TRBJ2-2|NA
TGTGCCTGGAAAGGGGCCCCGGGGGGGCTGTTTTTT
CAWKGAPGGLFF
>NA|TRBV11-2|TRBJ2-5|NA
TGTGCCAGCAGCGTAGGGGGGGTTGGGAGCCAAGAGACCCAGTACTTC
CASSVGGVGSQETQYF
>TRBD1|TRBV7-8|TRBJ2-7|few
TGTGCCAGCAGCCTCCCGAGGACAGGGGGCTCTAGCTCCTACGAGCAGTACTTC
CASSLPRTGGSSSYEQYF
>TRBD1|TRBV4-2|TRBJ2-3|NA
TGTGCCAGCAGCCAAGATTTAGGGGGACAGGGGACAAATACGCAGTATTTT
CASSQDLGGQGTNTQYF
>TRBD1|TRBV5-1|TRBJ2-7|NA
TGCGCCAGCAGCACGACAGGGACCTCCTACGAGCAGTACTTC
CASSTTGTSYEQYF
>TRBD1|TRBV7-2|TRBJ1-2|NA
TGTGCCAGCAGCTTAGGGGCAGGGGGCGACTACACCTTC
CASSLGAGGDYTF
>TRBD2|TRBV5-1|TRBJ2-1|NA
TGCGCCAGCAGTGGGGAGGGCCTAAGATATCATGAGCAGTTCTTC
CASSGEGLRYHEQFF
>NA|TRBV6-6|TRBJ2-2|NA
TGTGCCAGCAGTCCCAATCTCGCGGGTAGCGGCGCCGGGGAGCTGTTTTTT
CASSPNLAGSGAGELFF
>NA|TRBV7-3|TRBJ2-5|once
TGTGCCAGCAGCTTAAGGGCAGCAAGTCAAGAGACCCAGTACTTC
CASSLRAASQETQYF
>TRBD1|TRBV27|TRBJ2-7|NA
TGTGCCAGCTCTAGTGGTCTGACAGGGGTCTACGAGCAGTACTTC
CASSSGLTGVYEQYF
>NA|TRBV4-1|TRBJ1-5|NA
TGCGCCAGCAGCCAAGATCGGACTGGTCAGCCCCAGCATTTT
CASSQDRTGQPQHF
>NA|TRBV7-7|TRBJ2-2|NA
TGTGCCAGCAGCATTAGCGGTAACACCGGGGAGCTGTTTTTT
CASSISGNTGELFF
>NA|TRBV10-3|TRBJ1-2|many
TGTGCCATCGGGGCAGGGAAGGACTATGGCTACACCTTC
CAIGAGKDYGYTF
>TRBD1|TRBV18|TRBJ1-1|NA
TGTGCCAGCTCACCTGACAGGGGGCAAGGATCTGAAGCTTTCTTT
CASSPDRGQGSEAFF
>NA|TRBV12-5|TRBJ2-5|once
TGTGCTAGTGGTTTGGTACTAGGACAAGAGACCCAGTACTTC
CASGLVLGQETQYF
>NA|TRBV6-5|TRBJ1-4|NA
TGTGCCAGCAGTTACGCGCATGGAGTTAATGAAAAACTGTTTTTT
CASSYAHGVNEKLFF
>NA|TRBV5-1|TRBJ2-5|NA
TGCGCCAGCAGCTCGTCGGAGACCCAGTACTTC
CASSSSETQYF